The 17 T cell receptor beta chains below all came from one sample that was sequenced in a study of T-cell reconstitution after alpha-beta-depleted transplantation in children listed by TCRdb under 2016. Library preparation employed PCR. TCRdb names Illumina HiSeq 2500 as the instrument used. TCR libraries were prepared with molecular barcoding, using unique molecular identifiers to normalize TCRbeta repertoire quantification. Using fastp at Q25 and MiXCR, TCRdb reprocessed the public reads and kept productive beta chains. Every CDR3 protein is listed once, alongside the most common genes and DNA of its rows. In this sample the table shows about 690,000 distinct CDR3 sequences, approximately 15% of which occur a single time. The ten largest account for approximately 1% of the sample. The sequences come from PBMCs from the stem cell graft donor, collected from the stem cell graft. The receptors were sampled from a human donor who donated a stem cell graft to a child with acute myeloid leukemia.

This clonotype was observed once. The V call is TRBV11-1, the J call TRBJ2-3; TRBD2 agrees at 13 bases. The V and J ends lost 2 bases and 4 bases, in that order; junction bases with no gene match: 6. The length of the CDR3 is 17 residues. The germline V gene has CDR1 SGHAT and CDR2 FQDESV (reference sequence). The DNA of the CDR3 is TGTGCCAGCAGCTTAACTAGCGGGGGGGTATCGGCAGATACGCAGTATTTT. It specifies CASSLTSGGVSADTQYF.

This clonotype was seen at least ten times. The CDR3 loop reads CSATRDRGDEQYF. In DNA form, the CDR3 reads TGCAGTGCTACTCGGGACAGGGGGGACGAGCAGTACTTC. The rearrangement links TRBV20-1 to TRBJ2-7, with 11 nucleotides matching TRBD1. V trimming: 4 bases; J trimming: 5 bases; junction bases outside the gene matches: 4. Germline values: CDR1 DFQATT, CDR2 SNEGSKA (reference sequence). This CDR3 contains 13 residues.

This chain connects TRBV5-5 to TRBJ2-3; D may be TRBD1 (5 bases). The CDR3 runs to 17 residues. Germline V CDR1 and CDR2: SGHKS, YYEKEE (reference sequence). The V and J ends lost 1 base and 1 base respectively, with 16 bases between them. The chain's CDR3 is CASSLTPRGTGTDTQYF. The DNA of the CDR3 is TGTGCCAGCAGCTTGACCCCTAGGGGCACTGGCACAGATACGCAGTATTTT. The variable domain in full, with the rest retrieved from reference TRBV5-5 and TRBJ2-3, is DAGVTQSPTHLIKTRGQQVTLRCSPISGHKSVSWYQQVLGQGPQFIFQYYEKEERGRGNFPDRFSARQFPNYSSELNVNALLLGDSALYLCASSLTPRGTGTDTQYFGPGTRLTVL.

In this sample, this clonotype turned up many times. This chain connects TRBV29-1 to TRBJ2-1; 8 bases fit TRBD2. Germline-derived CDR1 and CDR2 are SQVTM and ANQGSEA. CDR3 length: 12 amino acids. V shed 6 bases and J 4 bases; nucleotides not matched to a gene: 2. The CDR3 coding sequence is TGCAGCGTCGTAGCGGGGTACAATGAGCAGTTCTTC. This encodes CSVVAGYNEQFF.

This clonotype was found many times. This CDR3 is CASSRTDYGYTF. The CDR3 nucleotides are TGTGCCAGCTCACGTACGGACTATGGCTACACCTTC. The chain joins TRBV12-3 or TRBV12-4 to TRBJ1-2; unclear D gene. The CDR3 is 12 residues long. V dropped 8 bases and J dropped 3 bases, with 10 bases sitting between them.

The chain recombines TRBV12-3 or TRBV12-4 with TRBJ1-2, with TRBD1 as a possible D gene (5 bases). The CDR3 contains 15 residues. Deletions cut 6 bases from V and 4 bases from J, with 18 bases between. The DNA of the CDR3 is TGTGCCAGCAGCCCCCCTATCGGGGCTTCCTATGGCTACACCTTC. The encoded protein is CASSPPIGASYGYTF.

On this clonotype: A read error may explain this, as a much larger clone is one base away. V gene TRBV5-1 combines with J gene TRBJ1-1; tentative D call: TRBD1 (6 bases). CDR3 length: 13 amino acids. V lost 1 base, J lost 11 bases, and 15 bases lay in between. Germline V gene data show CDR1 as SGHRS and CDR2 as YFSETQ. CDR3 residues: CASSLRDIRWAFF. The DNA of the CDR3 is TGCGCCAGCAGCTTGAGGGACATCAGATGGGCTTTCTTT.

This chain uses TRBV5-1 with TRBJ2-3; D is tentatively TRBD1 or TRBD2 (5 bases each). Looked up from germline, CDR1 is SGHRS and CDR2 is YFSETQ. This CDR3 has 18 residues. Trimming stripped 5 bases from V and 2 bases from J, with 24 bases between. CDR3 residues: CASRFNAIQRGNTDTQYF. For the CDR3, the DNA is TGCGCCAGCAGGTTTAACGCCATTCAGAGGGGTAACACAGATACGCAGTATTTT.

This clonotype was detected ten times or more. The CDR3 is CSVQTGTGLTYEQYF. The DNA for the CDR3 is TGCAGCGTTCAAACCGGGACAGGACTTACCTACGAGCAGTACTTC. This rearrangement joins TRBV29-1 to TRBJ2-7; 8 bases are shared with TRBD1. Germline V CDR1 and CDR2: SQVTM, ANQGSEA. The CDR3 loop spans 15 amino acids. Losses at the gene ends were 5 bases for V and 2 bases for J; bases not matched to a gene: 11.

The table lists this clonotype with a few counts. V usage is TRBV29-1 and J usage is TRBJ2-2; 7 nucleotides align to TRBD2. The germline CDR1 and CDR2 sequences are SQVTM and ANQGSEA. Trimming removed 2 bases from V and 4 bases from J; junction bases left unmatched: 10. The CDR3 has 16 amino acids. The CDR3 region has the DNA TGCAGCGTTGAAAGGTTCGAGGGAGGGAGCACCGGGGAGCTGTTTTTT. Translated: CSVERFEGGSTGELFF.

The chain has TRBV5-1 and TRBJ2-7, with D perhaps TRBD1 (5 bases). The CDR3 is 14 residues long. CDR1 is SGHRS, CDR2 YFSETQ, per germline. V lost 2 bases and J 3 bases, leaving 12 bases between the germline ends. The CDR3 nucleotides are TGCGCCAGCAGCTTCCAGGGAACGGGCTACGAGCAGTACTTC. It specifies CASSFQGTGYEQYF.

Ten or more counts support this clonotype. The V and J genes are TRBV29-1 and TRBJ1-1, with TRBD1 as a possible D gene (6 bases). CDR1 and CDR2 from the germline V gene are SQVTM and ANQGSEA. With 4 bases removed from V and 4 bases from J, the gap between germline ends came to 13 bases. The CDR3 runs 13 residues. The DNA of the CDR3 is TGCAGCGTTGTACCCAGGGGCCCCACTGAAGCTTTCTTT. The encoded protein is CSVVPRGPTEAFF.

The chain recombines TRBV5-1 with TRBJ1-2, with 7 bases fitting TRBD1. This CDR3 region has 13 residues. CDR1 and CDR2 (germline): SGHRS, YFSETQ. V trimming: 7 bases; J trimming: 6 bases; junction bases outside the gene matches: 9. CDR3 protein: CASFLDRVDGYTF. DNA of the CDR3: TGCGCCAGCTTCCTCGACAGGGTGGATGGCTACACCTTC.

Ten or more counts support this clonotype. The gene calls are TRBV29-1 and TRBJ2-3; D remains unclear. The germline V and J ends were trimmed by 3 bases and 9 bases, with 13 bases remaining between them. The CDR3 length is 12 residues. In germline, CDR1 is SQVTM, CDR2 ANQGSEA. Here the CDR3 reads CSVEGGFGTQYF. CDR3 DNA sequence: TGCAGCGTTGAGGGTGGGTTCGGAACGCAGTATTTT.

Ten or more counts support this clonotype. The V and J genes are TRBV11-2 and TRBJ1-6, with a possible D match to TRBD1 (6 bases). From germline, CDR1 is SGHAT and CDR2 FQNNGV. Trimming pared 0 bases from V and 7 bases from J, leaving 16 bases between. The CDR3 length is 17 residues. The CDR3 is CASSLDSRGQGNSPLHF. For the CDR3, the DNA is TGTGCCAGCAGCTTAGATAGCAGGGGTCAAGGAAATTCACCCCTCCACTTT. Full variable domain (outside the CDR3, taken from reference TRBV11-2 and TRBJ1-6): EAGVAQSPRYKIIEKRQSVAFWCNPISGHATLYWYQQILGQGPKLLIQFQNNGVVDDSQLPKDRFSAERLKGVDSTLKIQPAKLEDSAVYLCASSLDSRGQGNSPLHFGNGTRLTVT.

This clonotype has a count of ten or more. The chain uses TRBV20-1 and TRBJ2-5, with D unresolved. Deletions cut 0 bases from V and 5 bases from J, with 4 bases between. Germline V lookup: CDR1 DFQATT, CDR2 SNEGSKA (reference sequence). The CDR3 is made up of 11 amino acids. CDR3 coding DNA: TGCAGTGCTAGAGATTATGAGACCCAGTACTTC. Amino acids: CSARDYETQYF.

This clonotype was seen only a few times. The chain combines TRBV25-1 with TRBJ2-3; D remains ambiguous. The CDR3 length is 12 residues. Trimming took 7 bases from V and 7 from J, leaving 12 bases between them. Germline V lookup: CDR1 MGHDK, CDR2 SYGVNS. CDR3 sequence reads: CASTHDLYTQYF. The CDR3 bases are TGTGCCAGCACCCACGACCTATATACGCAGTATTTT.